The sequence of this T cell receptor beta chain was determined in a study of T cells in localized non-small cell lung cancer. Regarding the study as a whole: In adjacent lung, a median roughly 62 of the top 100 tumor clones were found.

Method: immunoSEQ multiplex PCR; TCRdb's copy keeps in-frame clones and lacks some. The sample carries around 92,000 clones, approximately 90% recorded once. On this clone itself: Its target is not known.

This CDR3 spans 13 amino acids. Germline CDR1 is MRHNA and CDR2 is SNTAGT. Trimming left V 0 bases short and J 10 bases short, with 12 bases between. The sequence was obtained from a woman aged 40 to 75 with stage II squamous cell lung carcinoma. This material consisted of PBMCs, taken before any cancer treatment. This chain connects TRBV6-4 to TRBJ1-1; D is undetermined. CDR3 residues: CASSDSVTSPAFF. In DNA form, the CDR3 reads TGTGCCAGCAGTGACTCGGTGACAAGCCCAGCTTTCTTT.